This T cell receptor beta chain emerged from a study of OX40 agonist ivuxolimab in advanced cancers. Whole-study context: Allowance was made for prior anti-PD-1, anti-PD-L1 or anti-CTLA-4 therapy, and roughly 39% had some. Study-wide points: In a subset of nonresponders, normalized T-cell clonal expansion was also low.

Only in-frame clones appear in the TCRdb table, and some are missing; sequencing was by immunoSEQ multiplex PCR. In the table there are tens of thousands of clones, 80% to 95% of which are singletons. With respect to this clone: Antigen specificity is unknown.

The germline V gene has CDR1 WSHSY and CDR2 SAAADI. This CDR3 is 15 amino acids long. V gave up 4 bases and J gave up 0 bases, with 12 bases separating them. The study sampled blood at baseline, cycle 4 day 1, and cycle 7 day 1. The sequence came from an adult with an advanced solid tumor such as melanoma, head and neck, liver or kidney cancer. The source was CD4+ or CD8+ T cells sorted from blood, collected in a trial of the OX40 agonist ivuxolimab. The rearrangement joins TRBV10-2 to TRBJ1-1, with no clear D. The CDR3 reads CASSGGKRLNTEAFF. In DNA form, the CDR3 reads TGCGCCAGCAGTGGAGGGAAGAGGTTGAACACTGAAGCTTTCTTT.